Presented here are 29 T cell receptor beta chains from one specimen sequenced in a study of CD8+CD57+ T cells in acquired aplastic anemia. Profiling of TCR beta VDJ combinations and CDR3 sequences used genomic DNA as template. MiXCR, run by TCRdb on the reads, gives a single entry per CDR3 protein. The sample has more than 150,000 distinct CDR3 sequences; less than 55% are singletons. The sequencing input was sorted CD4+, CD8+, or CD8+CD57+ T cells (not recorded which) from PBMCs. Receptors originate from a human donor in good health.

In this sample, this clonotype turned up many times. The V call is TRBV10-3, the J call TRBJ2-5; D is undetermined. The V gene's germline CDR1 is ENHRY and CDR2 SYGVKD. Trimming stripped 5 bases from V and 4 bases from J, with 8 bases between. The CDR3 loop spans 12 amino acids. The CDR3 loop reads CAISRTAETQYF. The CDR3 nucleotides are TGTGCCATCAGTAGGACCGCAGAGACCCAGTACTTC.

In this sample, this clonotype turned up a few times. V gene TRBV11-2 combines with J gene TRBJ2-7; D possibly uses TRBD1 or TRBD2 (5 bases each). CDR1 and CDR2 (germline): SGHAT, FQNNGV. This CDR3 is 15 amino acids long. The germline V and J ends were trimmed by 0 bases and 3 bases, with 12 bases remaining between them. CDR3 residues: CASSLDIGDGYEQYF. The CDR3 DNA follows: TGTGCCAGCAGCTTAGATATTGGGGACGGCTACGAGCAGTACTTC.

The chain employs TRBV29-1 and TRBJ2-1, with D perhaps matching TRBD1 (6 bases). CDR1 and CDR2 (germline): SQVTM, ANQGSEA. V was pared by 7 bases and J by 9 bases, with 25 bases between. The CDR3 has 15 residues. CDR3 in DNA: TGCAGCGCCGGCTCGGGGACACCGGGAAACAGTGAGCAGTTCTTC. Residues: CSAGSGTPGNSEQFF.

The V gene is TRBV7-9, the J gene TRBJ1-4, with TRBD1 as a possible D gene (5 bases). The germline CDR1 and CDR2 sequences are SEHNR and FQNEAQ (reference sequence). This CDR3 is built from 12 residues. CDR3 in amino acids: CATEGVNEKLFF. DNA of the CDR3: TGTGCTACTGAAGGGGTTAATGAAAAACTGTTTTTT.

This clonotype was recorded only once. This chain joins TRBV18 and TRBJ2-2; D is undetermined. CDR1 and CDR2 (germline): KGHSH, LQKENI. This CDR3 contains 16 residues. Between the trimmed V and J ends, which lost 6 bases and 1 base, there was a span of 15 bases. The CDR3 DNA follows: TGTGCCAGCTCTCAAAACCATCAAGGGAACACCGGGGAGCTGTTTTTT. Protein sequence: CASSQNHQGNTGELFF. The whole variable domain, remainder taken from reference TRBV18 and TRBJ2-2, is NAGVMQNPRHLVRRRGQEARLRCSPMKGHSHVYWYRQLPEEGLKFMVYLQKENIIDESGMPKERFSAEFPKEGPSILRIQQVVRGDSAAYFCASSQNHQGNTGELFFGEGSRLTVL.

The CDR3 nucleotides are TGTGCCAGCAGTTTAGCGTTGGCTCTCGGGGCCCAGCATTTT. Its translation is CASSLALALGAQHF. The V and J genes are TRBV12-3 or TRBV12-4 and TRBJ1-5; D is unclear. The CDR3 runs 14 residues. V was pared by 0 bases and J by 11 bases, with 14 bases between.

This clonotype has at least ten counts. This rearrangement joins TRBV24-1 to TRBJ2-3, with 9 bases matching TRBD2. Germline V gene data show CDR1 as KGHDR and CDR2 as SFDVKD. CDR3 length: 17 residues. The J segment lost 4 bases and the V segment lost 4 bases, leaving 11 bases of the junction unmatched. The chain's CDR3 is CATSDAPHSGSPDTQYF. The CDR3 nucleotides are TGTGCCACCAGTGACGCTCCACATAGCGGGAGCCCAGATACGCAGTATTTT.

Here the CDR3 reads CATRDRQGITYEQYF. In DNA, the CDR3 is TGTGCCACCAGAGACAGACAGGGAATAACCTACGAGCAGTACTTC. This chain joins TRBV15 and TRBJ2-7, with 7 bases lining up with TRBD1. Germline CDR1 is LNHNV and CDR2 is YYDKDF (reference sequence). CDR3 length: 15 amino acids. J was trimmed by 2 bases and V by 6 bases; bases with no gene match: 10.

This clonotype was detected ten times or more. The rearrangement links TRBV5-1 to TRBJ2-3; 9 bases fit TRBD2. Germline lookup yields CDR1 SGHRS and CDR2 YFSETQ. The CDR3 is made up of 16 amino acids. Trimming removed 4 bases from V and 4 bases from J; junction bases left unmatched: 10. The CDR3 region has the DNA TGCGCCAGCAGCCCGCGAGGCGGGAGGGCACCAGATACGCAGTATTTT. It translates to CASSPRGGRAPDTQYF.

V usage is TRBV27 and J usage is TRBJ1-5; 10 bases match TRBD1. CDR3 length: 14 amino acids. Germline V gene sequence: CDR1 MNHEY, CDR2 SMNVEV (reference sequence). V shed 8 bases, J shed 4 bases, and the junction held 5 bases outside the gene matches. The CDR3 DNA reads TGTGCCAGCTCGAAGGACAGGGGGAATCAGCCCCAGCATTTT. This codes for CASSKDRGNQPQHF.

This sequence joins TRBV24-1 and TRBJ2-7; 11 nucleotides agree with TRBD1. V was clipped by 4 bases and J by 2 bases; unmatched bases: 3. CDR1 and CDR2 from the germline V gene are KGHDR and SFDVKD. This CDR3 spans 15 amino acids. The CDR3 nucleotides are TGTGCCACCAGTGACGCGGGACAGGGGGCCTACGAGCAGTACTTC. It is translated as CATSDAGQGAYEQYF.

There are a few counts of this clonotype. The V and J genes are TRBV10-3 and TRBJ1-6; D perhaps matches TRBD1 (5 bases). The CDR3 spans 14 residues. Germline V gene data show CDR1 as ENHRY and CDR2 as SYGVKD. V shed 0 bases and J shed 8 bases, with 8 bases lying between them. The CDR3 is CAISESGGDSPLHF. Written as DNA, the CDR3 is TGTGCCATCAGTGAGTCAGGAGGGGATTCACCCCTCCACTTT.

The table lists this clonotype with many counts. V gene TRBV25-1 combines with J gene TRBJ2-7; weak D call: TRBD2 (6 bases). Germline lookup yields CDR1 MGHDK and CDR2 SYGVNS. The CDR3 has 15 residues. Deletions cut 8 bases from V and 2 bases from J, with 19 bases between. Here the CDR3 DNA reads TGTGCCAGCTCTTGGAAGGGGCGGGATACCTACGAGCAGTACTTC. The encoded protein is CASSWKGRDTYEQYF.

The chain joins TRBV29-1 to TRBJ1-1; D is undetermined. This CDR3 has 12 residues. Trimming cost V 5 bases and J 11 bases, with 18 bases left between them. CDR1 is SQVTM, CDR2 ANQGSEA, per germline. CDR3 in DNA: TGCAGCGTTAAGGACGGGCAGTCCCTCGCTTTCTTT. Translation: CSVKDGQSLAFF. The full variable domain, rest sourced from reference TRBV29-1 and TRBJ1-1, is SAVISQKPSRDICQRGTSLTIQCQVDSQVTMMFWYRQQPGQSLTLIATANQGSEATYESGFVIDKFPISRPNLTFSTLTVSNMSPEDSSIYLCSVKDGQSLAFFGQGTRLTVV.

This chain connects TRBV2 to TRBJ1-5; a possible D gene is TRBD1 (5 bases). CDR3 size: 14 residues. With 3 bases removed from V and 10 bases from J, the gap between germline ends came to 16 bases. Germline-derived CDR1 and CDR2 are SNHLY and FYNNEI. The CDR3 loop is CASSDSGPGIPQHF. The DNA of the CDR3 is TGTGCCAGCAGTGATTCCGGGCCAGGGATTCCCCAGCATTTT.

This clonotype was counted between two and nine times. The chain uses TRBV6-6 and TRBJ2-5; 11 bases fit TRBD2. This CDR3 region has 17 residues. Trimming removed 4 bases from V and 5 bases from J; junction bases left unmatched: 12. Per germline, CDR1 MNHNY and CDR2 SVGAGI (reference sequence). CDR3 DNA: TGTGCCAGCAGTTCTCCCAATAGCGGGAGGGTAGGGGAGACCCAGTACTTC. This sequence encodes CASSSPNSGRVGETQYF.

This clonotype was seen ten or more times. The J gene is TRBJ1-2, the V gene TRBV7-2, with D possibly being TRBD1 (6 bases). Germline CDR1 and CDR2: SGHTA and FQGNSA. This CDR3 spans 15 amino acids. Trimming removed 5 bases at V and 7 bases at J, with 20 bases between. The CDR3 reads CASSPRTAVLGGYTF. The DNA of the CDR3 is TGTGCCAGCAGCCCGAGGACAGCTGTCCTGGGTGGCTACACCTTC.

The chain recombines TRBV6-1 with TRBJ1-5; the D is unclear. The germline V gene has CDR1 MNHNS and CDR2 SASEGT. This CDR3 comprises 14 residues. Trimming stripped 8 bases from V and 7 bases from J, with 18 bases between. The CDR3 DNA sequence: TGTGCCAGCCAGGAGGACCGGAGGTCCCAGCCCCAGCATTTT. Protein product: CASQEDRRSQPQHF.

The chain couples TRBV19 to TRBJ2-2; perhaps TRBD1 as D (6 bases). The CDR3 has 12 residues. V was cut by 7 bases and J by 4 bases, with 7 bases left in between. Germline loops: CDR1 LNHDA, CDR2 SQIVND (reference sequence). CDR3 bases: TGTGCCAGTAACAGGGTCACCGGGGAGCTGTTTTTT. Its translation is CASNRVTGELFF. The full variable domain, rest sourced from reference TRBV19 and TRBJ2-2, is DGGITQSPKYLFRKEGQNVTLSCEQNLNHDAMYWYRQDPGQGLRLIYYSQIVNDFQKGDIAEGYSVSREKKESFPLTVTSAQKNPTAFYLCASNRVTGELFFGEGSRLTVL.

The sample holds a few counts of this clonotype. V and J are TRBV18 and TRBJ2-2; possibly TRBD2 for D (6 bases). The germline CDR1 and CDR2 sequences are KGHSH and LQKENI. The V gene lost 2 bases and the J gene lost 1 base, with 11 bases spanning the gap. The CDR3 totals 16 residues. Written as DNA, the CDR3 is TGTGCCAGCTCACCAAGCTCGCGGGAGAACACCGGGGAGCTGTTTTTT. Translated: CASSPSSRENTGELFF.

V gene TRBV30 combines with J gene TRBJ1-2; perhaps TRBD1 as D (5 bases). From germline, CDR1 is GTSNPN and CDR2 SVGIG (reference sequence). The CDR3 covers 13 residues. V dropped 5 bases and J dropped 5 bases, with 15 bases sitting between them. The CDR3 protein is CAWEGRDHYGYTF. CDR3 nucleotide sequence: TGTGCCTGGGAGGGGCGGGACCATTATGGCTACACCTTC.

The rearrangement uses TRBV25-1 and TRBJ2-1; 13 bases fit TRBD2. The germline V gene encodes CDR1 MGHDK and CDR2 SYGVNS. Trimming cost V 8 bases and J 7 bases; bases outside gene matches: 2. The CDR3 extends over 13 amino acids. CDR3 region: CASWTSGSNEQFF. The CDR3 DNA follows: TGTGCCAGCTGGACTAGCGGGAGTAATGAGCAGTTCTTC.

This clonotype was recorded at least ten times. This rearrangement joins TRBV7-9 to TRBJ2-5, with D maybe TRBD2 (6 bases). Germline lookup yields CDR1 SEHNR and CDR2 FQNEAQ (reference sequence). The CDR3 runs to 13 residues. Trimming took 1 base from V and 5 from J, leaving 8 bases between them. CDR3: CASSLDGGETQYF. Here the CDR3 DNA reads TGTGCCAGCAGCTTAGACGGGGGTGAGACCCAGTACTTC. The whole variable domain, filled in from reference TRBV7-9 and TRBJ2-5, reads DTGVSQNPRHKITKRGQNVTFRCDPISEHNRLYWYRQTLGQGPEFLTYFQNEAQLEKSRLLSDRFSAERPKGSFSTLEIQRTEQGDSAMYLCASSLDGGETQYFGPGTRLLVL.

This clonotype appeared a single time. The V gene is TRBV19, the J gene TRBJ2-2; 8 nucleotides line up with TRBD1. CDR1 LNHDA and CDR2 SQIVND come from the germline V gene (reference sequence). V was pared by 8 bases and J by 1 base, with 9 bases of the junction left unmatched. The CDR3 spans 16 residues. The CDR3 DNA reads TGTGCCAGTCGTTCCGCCGGGACAGGGAACACCGGGGAGCTGTTTTTT. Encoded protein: CASRSAGTGNTGELFF.

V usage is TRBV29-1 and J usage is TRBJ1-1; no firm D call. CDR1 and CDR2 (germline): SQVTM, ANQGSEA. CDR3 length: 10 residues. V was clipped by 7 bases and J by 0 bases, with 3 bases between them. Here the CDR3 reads CSGMNTEAFF. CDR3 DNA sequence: TGCAGCGGCATGAACACTGAAGCTTTCTTT.

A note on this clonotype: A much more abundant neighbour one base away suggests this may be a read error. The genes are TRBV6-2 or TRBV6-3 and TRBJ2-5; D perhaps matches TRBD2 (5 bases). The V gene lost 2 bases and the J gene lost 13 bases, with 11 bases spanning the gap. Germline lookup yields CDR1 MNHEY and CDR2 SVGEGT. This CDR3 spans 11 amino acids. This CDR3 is CASSYKPLAYF. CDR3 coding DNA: TGTGCCAGCAGTTACAAGCCTCTAGCGTACTTC.

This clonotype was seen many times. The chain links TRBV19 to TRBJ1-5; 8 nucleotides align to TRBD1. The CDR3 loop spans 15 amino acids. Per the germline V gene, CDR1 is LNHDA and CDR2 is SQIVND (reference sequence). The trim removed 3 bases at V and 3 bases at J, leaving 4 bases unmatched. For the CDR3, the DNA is TGTGCCAGTAGTATCGGGACAGGAGACAATCAGCCCCAGCATTTT. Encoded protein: CASSIGTGDNQPQHF.

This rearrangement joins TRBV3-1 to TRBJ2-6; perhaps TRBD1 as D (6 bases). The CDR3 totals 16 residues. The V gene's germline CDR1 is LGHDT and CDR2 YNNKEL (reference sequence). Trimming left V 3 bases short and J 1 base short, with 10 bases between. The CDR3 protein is CASSHHRVSGANVLTF. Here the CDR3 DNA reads TGTGCCAGCAGCCACCACAGGGTGTCTGGGGCCAACGTCCTGACTTTC.

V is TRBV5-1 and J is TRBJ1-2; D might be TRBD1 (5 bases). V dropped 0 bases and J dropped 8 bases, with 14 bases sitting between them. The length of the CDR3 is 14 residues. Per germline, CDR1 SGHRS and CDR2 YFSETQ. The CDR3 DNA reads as TGCGCCAGCAGCTTGGCAGGGTACCGAGGGGGCTACACCTTC. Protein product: CASSLAGYRGGYTF. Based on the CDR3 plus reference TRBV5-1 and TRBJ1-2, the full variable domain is KAGVTQTPRYLIKTRGQQVTLSCSPISGHRSVSWYQQTPGQGLQFLFEYFSETQRNKGNFPGRFSGRQFSNSRSEMNVSTLELGDSALYLCASSLAGYRGGYTFGSGTRLTVV.